The next 4 T cell receptor beta chains were all read from a single sample in a study of technical replicates of blood from several donors. The repertoire was sequenced with immunoSEQ multiplex PCR; TCRdb's copy has only in-frame clones and lacks some. The sample holds 9,000 to 15,000 clones, 93% seen once. Material: PBMCs. The source is a human donor in good health.

The gene calls are TRBV11-2 and TRBJ2-7; 7 nucleotides align to TRBD2. The length of the CDR3 is 15 residues. J gave up 0 bases and V 5 bases, and 7 bases lay outside the gene matches. From germline, CDR1 is SGHAT and CDR2 FQNNGV. The chain's CDR3 is CASSQSGVSSYEQYF. CDR3 nucleotides: TGTGCCAGCAGCCAGAGCGGGGTATCCTCCTACGAGCAGTACTTC.

The V gene is TRBV19, the J gene TRBJ1-1; TRBD1 matches 7 bases. Germline V CDR1 and CDR2: LNHDA, SQIVND (reference sequence). Germline trimming cut 5 bases from V and 1 base from J; bases unmatched to any gene: 4. This CDR3 spans 14 amino acids. The CDR3 sequence is CASSAYRGNTEAFF. In DNA, the CDR3 is TGTGCCAGTAGTGCATACAGGGGGAACACTGAAGCTTTCTTT.

DNA of the CDR3: TGTGCCAGCAGCTTTTATAGCGGGACGGAAGAGACCCAGTACTTC. Amino acids: CASSFYSGTEETQYF. V is TRBV5-5 and J is TRBJ2-5; TRBD2 aligns across 8 bases. J was trimmed by 3 bases and V by 2 bases; bases with no gene match: 6. From germline, CDR1 is SGHKS and CDR2 YYEKEE (reference sequence). The CDR3 runs 15 residues.

The chain uses TRBV23-1 and TRBJ2-3; 10 bases agree with TRBD1. TRBV23-1 is known as an ORF, though its function is uncertain. The J segment lost 3 bases and the V segment lost 3 bases, leaving 15 bases of the junction unmatched. The CDR3 runs 19 residues. CDR3 sequence: CASSHRDRGRLRKTDTQYF. CDR3 DNA sequence: TGCGCCAGCAGTCATCGGGACAGGGGACGGCTCAGAAAGACAGATACGCAGTATTTT.